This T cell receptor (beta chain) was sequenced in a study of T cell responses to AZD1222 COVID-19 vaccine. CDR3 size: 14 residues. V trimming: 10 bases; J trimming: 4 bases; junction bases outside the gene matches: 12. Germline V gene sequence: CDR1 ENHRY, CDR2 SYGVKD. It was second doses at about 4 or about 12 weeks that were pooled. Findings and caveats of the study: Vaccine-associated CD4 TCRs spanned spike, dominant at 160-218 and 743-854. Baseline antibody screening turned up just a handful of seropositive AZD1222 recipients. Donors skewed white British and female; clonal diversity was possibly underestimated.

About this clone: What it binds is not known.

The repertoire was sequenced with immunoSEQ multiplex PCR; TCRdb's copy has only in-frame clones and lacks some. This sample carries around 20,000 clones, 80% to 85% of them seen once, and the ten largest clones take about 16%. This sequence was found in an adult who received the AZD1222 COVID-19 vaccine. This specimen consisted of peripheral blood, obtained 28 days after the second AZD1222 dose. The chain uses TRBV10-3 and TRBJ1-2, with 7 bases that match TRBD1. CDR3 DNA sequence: TGTGCCACAGGGGGAGGCGGATCCATCTATGGCTACACCTTC. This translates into CATGGGGSIYGYTF.